The rows below give T cell receptor beta chains drawn from one sample of a study of blood T cell repertoires in COVID-19. The table came from immunoSEQ multiplex PCR; TCRdb's copy has only in-frame clones and leaves some out. Among about 62,000 clones, around 86% were seen once, and the ten largest hold more than 0.9%. Sequenced: peripheral blood. The receptors come from a man between 65 and 79 years old with acute or convalescent COVID-19. CDR3s include the opening cysteine and the closing phenylalanine or tryptophan. The D gene is left open where the match is weak. Rows give clone size only sometimes, using once, few, many, or a class for an expanded clone.

CDR3aa | CDR3nt | v_gene | d_gene | j_gene | abundance
CASSLSGPLPTNEKLFF | TGTGCCAGCAGTTTATCGGGGCCCCTTCCCACTAATGAAAAACTGTTTTTT | TRBV27 | NA | TRBJ1-4 | NA
CASSPAGYYEQYF | TGTGCCAGCAGCCCCGCAGGGTACTACGAGCAGTACTTC | TRBV28 | NA | TRBJ2-7 | once
CASRGTDQPQHF | TGTGCCAGCAGGGGGACAGATCAGCCCCAGCATTTT | TRBV6-5 | TRBD1 | TRBJ1-5 | NA
CASSPGTWPERKETQYF | TGCGCCAGCAGCCCCGGCACCTGGCCTGAGCGGAAAGAGACCCAGTACTTC | TRBV5-1 | NA | TRBJ2-5 | NA
CASSWDSKNIQYF | TGTGCCAGCAGTTGGGACAGCAAAAACATTCAGTACTTC | TRBV2 | TRBD1 | TRBJ2-4 | few
CASSLSYRYSNQPQHF | TGTGCCAGCAGTTTATCGTACAGATATAGCAATCAGCCCCAGCATTTT | TRBV27 | NA | TRBJ1-5 | few
CASSTRQGSNEQYF | TGTGCCAGCAGCACCCGACAGGGGTCCAACGAGCAGTACTTC | TRBV9 | TRBD1 | TRBJ2-7 | NA
CASSISGLAGGEQYF | TGCGCCAGCAGCATAAGCGGACTAGCGGGAGGCGAGCAGTACTTC | TRBV5-1 | TRBD2 | TRBJ2-7 | NA
CASKGRGEADTQYF | TGTGCCAGCAAGGGGCGCGGGGAGGCAGATACGCAGTATTTT | TRBV2 | NA | TRBJ2-3 | NA
CAWNLGQINQPQHF | TGTGCCTGGAATCTCGGACAGATCAATCAGCCCCAGCATTTT | TRBV30 | NA | TRBJ1-5 | NA
CASSLGGGGYTF | TGTGCCAGCAGCTTAGGCGGTGGGGGCTACACCTTC | TRBV11-2 | NA | TRBJ1-2 | NA
CASMADTEAFF | TGTGCCAGTATGGCAGACACTGAAGCTTTCTTT | TRBV19 | NA | TRBJ1-1 | NA
CASEKNARRAGMQETQYF | TGTGCCAGCGAAAAAAATGCAAGGAGAGCGGGGATGCAAGAGACCCAGTACTTC | TRBV2 | TRBD2 | TRBJ2-5 | NA
CASSVGIANTEAFF | TGTGCCAGCAGCGTGGGTATAGCGAACACTGAAGCTTTCTTT | TRBV9 | NA | TRBJ1-1 | NA
CASSIASGRGETQYF | TGTGCCAGTAGTATTGCTAGCGGGAGGGGAGAGACCCAGTACTTC | TRBV19 | TRBD2 | TRBJ2-5 | NA
CSASDRGYYTF | TGCAGTGCCTCGGACAGGGGGTACTACACCTTC | TRBV20-1 | TRBD1 | TRBJ1-2 | NA
CASTPDRGNSPLHF | TGTGCCAGCACCCCGGACAGGGGGAATTCACCCCTCCACTTT | TRBV5-4 | TRBD1 | TRBJ1-6 | NA